This T cell receptor beta chain is from a study of T cells after yellow fever vaccination. 5'RACE template switching generated TCR cDNA, adding a universal primer site and UMIs. MiXCR, run by TCRdb on the 5' RACE reads, gives a single entry per CDR3 protein. Among about 180,000 distinct CDR3 sequences listed, 5.5% to 7.5% were seen once. The CDR3 loop spans 17 amino acids. Trimming cost V 3 bases and J 2 bases, with 17 bases left between them. The specimen was CD4+ T cells sorted from PBMCs, collected on the day of the first yellow fever vaccination. J is TRBJ1-5 and V is TRBV23-1; D gene unclear. TRBV23-1 is an open reading frame, and its role is uncertain. The clonotype was recovered from a man in his late teens or twenties who received the YFV17D yellow fever vaccine. The CDR3 reads CASSQGQAALGNQPQHF. The DNA for the CDR3 is TGCGCCAGCAGTCAGGGTCAGGCGGCCCTGGGCAATCAGCCCCAGCATTTT.